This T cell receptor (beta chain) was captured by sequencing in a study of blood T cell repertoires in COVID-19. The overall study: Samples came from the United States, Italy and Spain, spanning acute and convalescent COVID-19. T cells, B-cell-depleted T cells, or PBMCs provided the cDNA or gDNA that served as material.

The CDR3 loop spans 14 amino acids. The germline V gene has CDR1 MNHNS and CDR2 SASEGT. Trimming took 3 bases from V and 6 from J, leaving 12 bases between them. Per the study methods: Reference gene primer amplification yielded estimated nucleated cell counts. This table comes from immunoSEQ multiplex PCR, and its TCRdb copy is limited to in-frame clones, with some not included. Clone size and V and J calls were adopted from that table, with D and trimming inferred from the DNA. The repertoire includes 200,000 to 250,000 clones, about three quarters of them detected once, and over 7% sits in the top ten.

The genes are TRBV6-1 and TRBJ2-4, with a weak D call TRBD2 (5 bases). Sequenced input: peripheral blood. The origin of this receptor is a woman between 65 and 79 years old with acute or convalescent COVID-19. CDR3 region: CASSETRGRNIQYF. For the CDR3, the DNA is TGTGCCAGCAGTGAGACACGGGGTAGAAACATTCAGTACTTC.